The clone carrying this TCR beta chain appeared a single time. The data were produced by immunoSEQ multiplex PCR, yet TCRdb's version contains in-frame clones alone and is incomplete. The sample carries 600,000 or so clones, around 87% recorded once. The entry originates in a study of shared T cell receptors in the human thymus. Separately, the same data were catalogued under a study of human thymus T cells. According to that study: In corrective heart surgery, resections were taken, and these provided the thymus tissue. Related work found strong thymic repertoire overlap between unrelated individuals.

The receptor's source is a boy less than two years old with a congenital heart defect. The source material was thymocytes.

As DNA, the CDR3 is TGTGCCAGCAGTTCACGCACCCGTAGCGGGGGGGCCTATGAGCAGTTCTTC. As protein: CASSSRTRSGGAYEQFF. The chain recombines TRBV27 with TRBJ2-1; TRBD2 matches at 11 bases. The CDR3 runs 17 residues. Trimming cost V 4 bases and J 8 bases; bases outside gene matches: 13. Germline V CDR1 and CDR2: MNHEY, SMNVEV (reference sequence).